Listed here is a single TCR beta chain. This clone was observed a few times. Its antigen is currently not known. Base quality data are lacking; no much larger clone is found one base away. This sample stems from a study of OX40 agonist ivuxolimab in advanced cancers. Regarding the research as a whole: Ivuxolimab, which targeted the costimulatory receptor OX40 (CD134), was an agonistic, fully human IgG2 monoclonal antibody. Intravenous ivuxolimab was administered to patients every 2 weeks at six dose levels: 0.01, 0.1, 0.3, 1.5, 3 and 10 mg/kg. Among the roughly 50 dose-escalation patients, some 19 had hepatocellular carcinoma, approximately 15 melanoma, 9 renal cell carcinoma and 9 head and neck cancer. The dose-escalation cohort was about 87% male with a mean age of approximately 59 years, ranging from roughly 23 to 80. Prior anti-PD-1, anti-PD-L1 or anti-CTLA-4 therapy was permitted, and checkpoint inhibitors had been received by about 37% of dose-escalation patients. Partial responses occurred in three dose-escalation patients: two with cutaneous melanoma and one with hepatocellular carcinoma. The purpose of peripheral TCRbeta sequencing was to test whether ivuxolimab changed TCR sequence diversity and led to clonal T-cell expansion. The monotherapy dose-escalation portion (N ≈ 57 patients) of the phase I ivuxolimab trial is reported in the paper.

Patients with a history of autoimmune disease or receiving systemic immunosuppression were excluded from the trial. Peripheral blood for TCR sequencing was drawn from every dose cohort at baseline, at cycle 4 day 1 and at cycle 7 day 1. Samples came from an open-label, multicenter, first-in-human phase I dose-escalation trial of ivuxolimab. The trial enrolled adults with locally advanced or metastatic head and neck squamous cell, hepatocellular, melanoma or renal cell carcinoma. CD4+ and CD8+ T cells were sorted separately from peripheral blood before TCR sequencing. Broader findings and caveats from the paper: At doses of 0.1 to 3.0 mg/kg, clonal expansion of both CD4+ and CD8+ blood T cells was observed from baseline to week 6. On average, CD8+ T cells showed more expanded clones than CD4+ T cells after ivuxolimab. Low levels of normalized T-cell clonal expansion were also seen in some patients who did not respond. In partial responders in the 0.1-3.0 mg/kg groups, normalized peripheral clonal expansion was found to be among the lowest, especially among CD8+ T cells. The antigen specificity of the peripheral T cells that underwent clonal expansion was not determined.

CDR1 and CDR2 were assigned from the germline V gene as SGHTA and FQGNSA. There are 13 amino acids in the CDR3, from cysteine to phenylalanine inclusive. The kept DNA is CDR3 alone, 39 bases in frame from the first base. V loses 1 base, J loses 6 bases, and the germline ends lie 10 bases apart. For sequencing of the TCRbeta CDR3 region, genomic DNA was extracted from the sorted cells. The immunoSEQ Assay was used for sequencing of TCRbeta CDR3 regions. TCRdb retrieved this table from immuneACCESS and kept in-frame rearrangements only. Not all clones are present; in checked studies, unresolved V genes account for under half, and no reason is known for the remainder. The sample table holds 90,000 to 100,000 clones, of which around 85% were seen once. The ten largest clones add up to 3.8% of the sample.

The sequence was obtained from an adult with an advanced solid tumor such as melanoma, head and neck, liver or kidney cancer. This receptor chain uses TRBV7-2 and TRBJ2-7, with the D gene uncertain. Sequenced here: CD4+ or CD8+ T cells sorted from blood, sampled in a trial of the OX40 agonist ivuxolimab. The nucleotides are TGTGCCAGCAGCTTAGAGAGTTGGGGCGAGCAGTACTTC. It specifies CASSLESWGEQYF.